This TCR beta chain was recovered during a study of shared clonotypes between healthy human individuals (TCRdb year 2020). Concerning the study at large: The cohort included a few men and two women between 18 and 49 years of age. To estimate repertoire size and how much clonotype sharing occurs between individuals, the study deeply sequenced the blood TCR repertoires of several healthy adults. Leukapheresis yielded between about 0.9 and 9 billion PBMCs per donor. Per donor, three plates each were used for CD4 naive and CD4 memory, two for CD8 naive, and one for CD8 memory. To increase sequencing depth and limit assay-specific biases, different laboratories used diverse techniques to prepare libraries and sequence TCR repertoires.

For CDR1 and CDR2, the germline V gene (reference sequence) lists SGHKS and YYEKEE. The trim is 5 bases for V and 1 base for J, with a gap of 12 bases between the germline ends. Its CDR3 holds 15 amino acids, cysteine through phenylalanine. The entry retains the CDR3 DNA only, 45 bases that are in frame from base 1. Using the deep immunoSEQ assay, multiplex PCR amplified TCR CDR3 regions from genomic DNA. Extracted genomic DNA from each cell subset was distributed evenly across all wells of several immunoSEQ 96-well plates, and each plate was treated as a replicate. For sorted subsets, each replicate PCR was loaded with roughly 200 ng genomic DNA, equivalent to about 30,000 T cell genomes. Purified libraries were measured with a Qubit 3.0 fluorometer, size-checked on a Bioanalyzer 2100, and measured again with the KAPA Library Quantification kit. Every immunoSEQ 96-well plate was sequenced on a dedicated single-read 150-cycle Illumina NextSeq 550 flow cell. From the authors' description of their analysis: Because the immunoSEQ output included only junctional sequences and no quality scores, the filtering could not be the same as the filtering used for full-length reads. To assign V/J genes and CDR3, sequences were annotated against IMGT germline references using PyIR, a Python wrapper for IgBLAST v1.9. Reads with weak V/J assignments (E-value above 1e-6), missing CDR3, stop codons, out-of-frame junctions, or ambiguous translated residues were removed. V3J clonotypes were defined by identical inferred V gene, J gene, and CDR3 amino acid sequence. To compute the percentage overlap between repertoires, the number of shared unique clonotypes was divided by the size of the smaller repertoire. RTK rarefaction, the Chao1 estimator, and Recon v2.1 estimates of unobserved clonotypes were used to assess repertoire richness. For all TCRbeta clonotypes obtained by the gDNA method from a few donors, generation probabilities were computed with OLGA. The table was pulled from immuneACCESS by TCRdb, which kept in-frame rearrangements only. Such tables lose some clones; where checked, under half of the loss comes from unresolved V genes, and the rest has no known cause. V, J and clone size were drawn from that table, and D and trimming were deduced from the DNA. In all, the sample holds roughly 1.4 million clones, and approximately 98.5% of those were seen once. The ten largest make up 0.36% of the sample.

Comments on this clone: Its cognate antigen has yet to be identified. No base-level quality is on record; no much larger clone is a single base apart.

General findings and caveats noted by the study authors: Based on pairwise subsampling, the degree of clonotype sharing among donors was expected to be affected by sequencing depth. Sampling was restricted to blood, and TCR repertoires in tissue are likely to differ from TCR repertoires in blood. Estimated clonotype richness was generally larger for naive than for memory subsets. Roughly 5% of naive CD4, 3.5% of naive CD8, 2.3% of memory CD4, and 0.35% to 0.4% of memory CD8 clonotypes were shared across a few donors. Higher generation probabilities were observed for clonotypes shared by all four sorted-subset donors than for non-shared clonotypes. Rarefaction of sorted-subset datasets indicated incomplete sequencing despite the large sequencing depth. Because the study included a small number of donors, the genetic and exposure-history diversity represented was limited.

The donors were healthy, HIV-negative adults with no recently reported acute infections or vaccinations. Every donor was a Caucasian adult living in Nashville, Tennessee, USA. Magnetic negative selection was used to enrich CD4+ T cells, after which naive cells were positively selected on CD45RA and the negative fraction became the memory subset. After blood collection by leukapheresis, PBMCs were isolated using Ficoll-Histopaque density gradient centrifugation and then cryopreserved in the vapor phase of liquid nitrogen. Purity and quantity of every magnetically sorted T cell population were checked by analytical flow cytometry. Each sorted fraction had its genomic DNA isolated and then quantified by UV absorbance on a Nanodrop 2000c.

The sequence was obtained from a man aged 30-40 years in good health. This sequence uses TRBV5-5 and TRBJ2-2; the D segment could be TRBD1, given 5 matching bases. Source material: naive CD4+ T cells sorted from blood. The cell subset or site label of this sample denotes: CD45RA+ positively selected. The CDR3 corresponds to CASRPDSLNTGELFF. In nucleotide form, the sequence is TGTGCCAGCAGACCAGACAGCCTGAACACCGGGGAGCTGTTTTTT.